These 9 T cell receptor beta chains were all obtained from the same sample, sequenced in a study of shared T cell receptors in the human thymus. TCRdb keeps only in-frame clones here, not all; method: immunoSEQ multiplex PCR. In the table there are under 700,000 clones, 70% to 80% of which are singletons. These data are also associated with another study on human thymus T cells.

Sample: thymocytes. All receptors come from a boy younger than two with a congenital heart defect.

This clone was recorded only once. The gene calls are TRBV29-1 and TRBJ2-7; 8 bases match TRBD2. V lost 5 bases, J lost 2 bases, and 14 bases stayed unmatched. The germline V gene encodes CDR1 SQVTM and CDR2 ANQGSEA. The CDR3 totals 16 residues. CDR3: CSVRGGHLSNAYEQYF. The CDR3 nucleotides are TGCAGCGTTCGGGGGGGACATTTGAGCAACGCCTACGAGCAGTACTTC.

This chain connects TRBV7-3 to TRBJ2-1; a possible D gene is TRBD1 (6 bases). Germline CDR1 reads SGHTA; CDR2 reads FQGTGA. CDR3 length equals 16 residues. V was pared by 4 bases and J by 0 bases, with 13 bases between. The CDR3 bases are TGTGCCAGCAGCTCCCCCCAGGGGAGCTCCTACAATGAGCAGTTCTTC. It translates to CASSSPQGSSYNEQFF.

The J gene is TRBJ2-4, the V gene TRBV25-1; 7 bases map to TRBD2. The J segment lost 3 bases and the V segment lost 6 bases, leaving 11 bases of the junction unmatched. The germline V gene encodes CDR1 MGHDK and CDR2 SYGVNS. This CDR3 has 16 amino acids. The chain's CDR3 is CASSPITREDKNIQYF. CDR3 bases: TGTGCCAGCAGCCCGATCACCCGGGAGGACAAAAACATTCAGTACTTC.

The chain joins TRBV29-1 to TRBJ2-1; D call uncertain. From germline, CDR1 is SQVTM and CDR2 ANQGSEA. The CDR3 is made up of 11 amino acids. Trimming took off 4 bases at V and 9 bases at J, with 10 bases between the two ends. The DNA of the CDR3 is TGCAGCGTTGGGCCCACGGGTGAGCAGTTCTTC. Translation gives CSVGPTGEQFF.

V gene TRBV30 combines with J gene TRBJ1-2; 7 bases align to TRBD1. Trimming at V came to 0 bases and at J to 1 base, leaving 5 bases not matched to a gene. Per the germline V gene, CDR1 is GTSNPN and CDR2 is SVGIG (reference sequence). The CDR3 runs to 15 residues. In DNA form, the CDR3 reads TGTGCCTGGAGTGTTGTGACAGGGCTTAACTATGGCTACACCTTC. It is translated as CAWSVVTGLNYGYTF. Drawing the rest from reference TRBV30 and TRBJ1-2, the complete variable domain is SQTIHQWPATLVQPVGSPLSLECTVEGTSNPNLYWYRQAAGRGLQLLFYSVGIGQISSEVPQNLSASRPQDRQFILSSKKLLLSDSGFYLCAWSVVTGLNYGYTFGSGTRLTVV.

CDR3 in amino acids: CAWRAPGTGVHEQYF. The CDR3 region has the DNA TGTGCCTGGAGAGCTCCCGGGACAGGGGTCCACGAGCAGTACTTC. This rearrangement joins TRBV30 to TRBJ2-7, with 10 bases that match TRBD1. Unmatched junction bases numbered 10, after V lost 3 bases and J lost 5 bases. Germline CDR1 and CDR2: GTSNPN and SVGIG (reference sequence). This CDR3 has 15 amino acids.

The rearrangement joins TRBV4-2 to TRBJ2-3; a possible D gene is TRBD2 (5 bases). The V gene's germline CDR1 is LGHNA and CDR2 YNFKEQ. Trimming pared 4 bases from V and 0 bases from J, leaving 14 bases between. CDR3 length equals 16 residues. The CDR3 DNA sequence: TGTGCCAGCAGCCTGGTCAGAGGGTCCAGCACAGATACGCAGTATTTT. It is translated as CASSLVRGSSTDTQYF.

The J gene is TRBJ2-1, the V gene TRBV5-1, with TRBD2 identical over 8 bases. J lost 5 bases, V lost 0 bases, and 4 bases had no gene match. Germline CDR1 is SGHRS and CDR2 is YFSETQ. The CDR3 consists of 15 residues. CDR3: CASSLAAGDDNEQFF. The CDR3 DNA reads TGCGCCAGCAGCTTGGCAGCGGGAGACGACAATGAGCAGTTCTTC.

As for this clone: One end of the junction is discordant with germline, which a read error may explain. The chain links TRBV6-1 to TRBJ1-4; 9 nucleotides match TRBD1. The CDR3 loop spans 21 amino acids. Germline CDR1 MNHNS, CDR2 SASEGT. The CDR3 reads CASSKALKPGQGYSTNEKLFF. CDR3 in DNA: TGTGCCAGCAGTAAAGCGTTAAAACCGGGACAGGGATATAGTACTAATGAAAAACTGTTTTTT.